The 15 T cell receptor beta chains listed next were all sequenced from one sample in a study of T-cell reconstitution after alpha-beta-depleted transplantation in children. TCRbeta library preparation incorporated unique molecular identifiers. MiXCR, run by TCRdb on the PCR reads, gives a single entry per CDR3 protein. Of some 530,000 distinct CDR3 sequences detected, approximately 13% appear once; the ten largest clones hold more than 5.5%. The source material was PBMCs from the stem cell graft donor, sampled from the stem cell graft. All receptors derive from a human donor who donated a stem cell graft to a child with combined immunodeficiency.

The chain employs TRBV5-6 and TRBJ1-2; tentative D call: TRBD1 (5 bases). Trimming cost V 3 bases and J 6 bases, with 18 bases left between them. The germline gives CDR1 SGHDT, CDR2 YYEEEE. The CDR3 totals 15 residues. The DNA for the CDR3 is TGTGCCAGCAGCTGGGGGGGAAGGGTTGGAGATGGCTACACCTTC. Protein: CASSWGGRVGDGYTF.

This clonotype was detected many times. V and J are TRBV5-1 and TRBJ2-7; possibly TRBD2 for D (6 bases). From germline, CDR1 is SGHRS and CDR2 YFSETQ. Between the trimmed V and J ends, which lost 0 bases and 0 bases, there was a span of 10 bases. There are 15 residues in the CDR3. The chain's CDR3 is CASSLGLDYSYEQYF. The CDR3 nucleotides are TGCGCCAGCAGCTTGGGTCTGGACTACTCCTACGAGCAGTACTTC.

A few counts support this clonotype. The rearrangement uses TRBV5-6 and TRBJ2-7, with D possibly being TRBD1 or TRBD2 (5 bases each). The ends were cut back, 4 bases at V and 3 bases at J, with 14 bases in the middle. This CDR3 is 14 amino acids long. Per the germline V gene, CDR1 is SGHDT and CDR2 is YYEEEE. The chain's CDR3 is CASSPGTEYYEQYF. DNA of the CDR3: TGTGCCAGCAGCCCGGGGACGGAATACTACGAGCAGTACTTC.

This clonotype was counted between two and nine times. Sequence at one end of the junction differs from germline and may be a read error. The CDR3 DNA follows: TGTGCCAGCGGTTTGAGGGGAGGAGATGGCTACACCTTC. Protein product: CASGLRGGDGYTF. This rearrangement joins TRBV12-3 or TRBV12-4 to TRBJ1-2; a possible D gene is TRBD1 (5 bases). The CDR3 totals 13 residues.

The rearrangement uses TRBV29-1 and TRBJ2-3; D is perhaps TRBD1 (5 bases). Trimming stripped 1 base from V and 2 bases from J, with 7 bases between. This CDR3 spans 13 amino acids. Germline CDR1 is SQVTM and CDR2 is ANQGSEA. The DNA for the CDR3 is TGCAGCGTTGAAGGACAGTACACAGATACGCAGTATTTT. This gives the protein CSVEGQYTDTQYF.

A few counts support this clonotype. The chain uses TRBV28 and TRBJ2-3; D possibly uses TRBD1 or TRBD2 (5 bases each). The germline gives CDR1 MDHEN, CDR2 SYDVKM. The CDR3 runs 14 residues. V was shortened by 2 bases and J by 6 bases, with 12 bases between the two germline ends. CDR3 sequence reads: CASSLRDPRDTQYF. The CDR3 region has the DNA TGTGCCAGCAGTTTAAGGGACCCTCGGGATACGCAGTATTTT. Full variable domain (remainder filled in from reference TRBV28 and TRBJ2-3): DVKVTQSSRYLVKRTGEKVFLECVQDMDHENMFWYRQDPGLGLRLIYFSYDVKMKEKGDIPEGYSVSREKKERFSLILESASTNQTSMYLCASSLRDPRDTQYFGPGTRLTVL.

V is TRBV7-2 and J is TRBJ1-5; weak D call: TRBD1 (5 bases). The CDR3 consists of 14 residues. The V gene lost 5 bases and the J gene lost 5 bases, with 13 bases spanning the gap. Looked up from germline, CDR1 is SGHTA and CDR2 is FQGNSA. The CDR3 is CASSQDILYQPQHF. DNA for the CDR3: TGTGCCAGCAGCCAGGACATCCTGTATCAGCCCCAGCATTTT.

This clonotype was seen at least ten times. The rearrangement uses TRBV20-1 and TRBJ2-3; 8 bases are shared with TRBD2. The CDR3 has 15 residues. With 1 base clipped from V and 5 bases from J, the junction kept 8 bases outside the gene matches. CDR1 is DFQATT, CDR2 SNEGSKA, per germline (reference sequence). This CDR3 reads CSARVLESGGDTQYF. The CDR3 region has the DNA TGCAGTGCTAGAGTCTTGGAGAGCGGGGGAGATACGCAGTATTTT.

This clonotype came up many times. The chain links TRBV5-1 to TRBJ2-7, with 8 nucleotides matching TRBD1. The CDR3 has 12 residues. CDR1 and CDR2 (germline): SGHRS, YFSETQ. The J segment lost 5 bases and the V segment lost 3 bases, leaving 1 base of the junction unmatched. CDR3 protein: CASSSTGDEQYF. The CDR3 DNA reads TGCGCCAGCAGCTCGACAGGGGACGAGCAGTACTTC.

This clonotype has more than one count but fewer than ten. This chain uses TRBV28 with TRBJ2-5; TRBD2 is a possible D gene (6 bases). The ends were cut back, 5 bases at V and 1 base at J, with 14 bases in the middle. The germline gives CDR1 MDHEN, CDR2 SYDVKM. This CDR3 spans 15 amino acids. The CDR3 bases are TGTGCCAGCAGTCTCATCGGGAGTCCCCAAGAGACCCAGTACTTC. It is translated as CASSLIGSPQETQYF. Full variable domain (outside the CDR3, taken from reference TRBV28 and TRBJ2-5): DVKVTQSSRYLVKRTGEKVFLECVQDMDHENMFWYRQDPGLGLRLIYFSYDVKMKEKGDIPEGYSVSREKKERFSLILESASTNQTSMYLCASSLIGSPQETQYFGPGTRLLVL.

The V gene is TRBV30, the J gene TRBJ2-3, with 7 bases lining up with TRBD2. The CDR3 contains 15 residues. Germline assignment: CDR1 GTSNPN and CDR2 SVGIG (reference sequence). V shed 5 bases, J shed 0 bases, and the junction held 8 bases outside the gene matches. CDR3 loop: CAWDTGGGSTDTQYF. The CDR3 nucleotides read TGTGCCTGGGATACCGGCGGGGGTAGCACAGATACGCAGTATTTT. Complete variable domain (other parts from reference TRBV30 and TRBJ2-3): SQTIHQWPATLVQPVGSPLSLECTVEGTSNPNLYWYRQAAGRGLQLLFYSVGIGQISSEVPQNLSASRPQDRQFILSSKKLLLSDSGFYLCAWDTGGGSTDTQYFGPGTRLTVL.

The sample holds a few counts of this clonotype. CDR3 coding DNA: TGTGCCAGCAGTTACGGAACAGGGGGCCAAGAGACCCAGTACTTC. Translating it yields CASSYGTGGQETQYF. The rearrangement links TRBV6-5 to TRBJ2-5; 8 nucleotides line up with TRBD1. V gave up 2 bases and J gave up 1 base; unmatched junction bases: 3. Germline loops: CDR1 MNHEY, CDR2 SVGAGI. The CDR3 extends over 15 amino acids.

This clonotype has a handful of counts. This chain connects TRBV2 to TRBJ1-5; D unclear. V was clipped by 4 bases and J by 8 bases, with 15 bases between them. This CDR3 is 14 amino acids long. Germline V gene data show CDR1 as SNHLY and CDR2 as FYNNEI. Here the CDR3 reads CASSGERTEKPQHF. CDR3 DNA: TGTGCCAGCAGTGGGGAACGAACAGAAAAGCCCCAGCATTTT.

This clonotype has ten or more counts. The rearrangement joins TRBV12-3 or TRBV12-4 to TRBJ2-5; TRBD2 agrees at 10 bases. V trimming: 1 base; J trimming: 4 bases; junction bases outside the gene matches: 3. The CDR3 is 15 residues long. In nucleotides, the CDR3 is TGTGCCAGCAGTTTAGATGGGACTAGCGCAGAGACCCAGTACTTC. It yields the protein CASSLDGTSAETQYF.

The gene calls are TRBV12-3 or TRBV12-4 and TRBJ2-1; tentatively, D is TRBD2 (6 bases). This CDR3 is built from 14 residues. V lost 7 bases and J 9 bases, leaving 19 bases between the germline ends. The CDR3, as DNA: TGTGCCAGCAATACCGGGACTCATCGCGTTGAGCAGTTCTTC. It specifies CASNTGTHRVEQFF.